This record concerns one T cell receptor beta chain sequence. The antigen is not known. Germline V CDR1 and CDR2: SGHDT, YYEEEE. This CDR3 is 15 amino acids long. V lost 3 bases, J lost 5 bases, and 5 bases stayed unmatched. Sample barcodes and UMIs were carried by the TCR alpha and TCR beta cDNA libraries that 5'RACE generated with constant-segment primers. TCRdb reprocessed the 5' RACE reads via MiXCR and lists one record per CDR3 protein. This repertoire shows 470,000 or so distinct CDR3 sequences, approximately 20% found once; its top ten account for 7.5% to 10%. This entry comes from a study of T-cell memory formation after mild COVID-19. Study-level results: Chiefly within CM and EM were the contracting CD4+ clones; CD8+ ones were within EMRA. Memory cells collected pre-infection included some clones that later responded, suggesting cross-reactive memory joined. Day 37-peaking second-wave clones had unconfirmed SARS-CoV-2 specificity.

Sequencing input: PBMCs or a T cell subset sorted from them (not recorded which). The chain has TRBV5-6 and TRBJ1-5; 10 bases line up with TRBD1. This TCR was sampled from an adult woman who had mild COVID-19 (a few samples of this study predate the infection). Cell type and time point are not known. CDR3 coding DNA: TGTGCCAGCAGCTACGGGACAGGGGTAGATCAGCCCCAGCATTTT. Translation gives CASSYGTGVDQPQHF.